Shown below are 28 T cell receptor beta chains from a single sample sequenced in a study of blood T cell repertoires in COVID-19. Assay: immunoSEQ multiplex PCR; the TCRdb copy retains only in-frame clones and omits some. There are 190,000 or so clones in the sample; roughly four fifths occur only once, and 12% lies in the top ten. The sequencing sample was made of PBMCs or T cells enriched from blood (not recorded which). The receptors derive from a man in his forties or fifties who had recovered from COVID-19.

The chain has TRBV7-2 and TRBJ2-3; TRBD2 might be the D (6 bases). The V end lost 1 base, the J end lost 5 bases, and 13 bases lay between the germline ends. The germline gives CDR1 SGHTA, CDR2 FQGNSA. The CDR3 extends over 15 amino acids. The CDR3 reads CASSLDPGEVDTQYF. The CDR3 nucleotides read TGTGCCAGCAGCTTAGATCCGGGGGAGGTAGATACGCAGTATTTT.

The chain uses TRBV28 and TRBJ2-3, with a tentative D call TRBD1 (5 bases). This CDR3 region has 14 residues. CDR1 is MDHEN, CDR2 SYDVKM, per germline. V was cut by 7 bases and J by 5 bases, with 16 bases left in between. Here the CDR3 reads CASNLGLLKDTQYF. The CDR3 DNA sequence: TGTGCCAGCAACCTGGGGCTCCTAAAAGATACGCAGTATTTT. Drawing the rest from reference TRBV28 and TRBJ2-3, the complete variable domain is DVKVTQSSRYLVKRTGEKVFLECVQDMDHENMFWYRQDPGLGLRLIYFSYDVKMKEKGDIPEGYSVSREKKERFSLILESASTNQTSMYLCASNLGLLKDTQYFGPGTRLTVL.

The V gene is TRBV7-8, the J gene TRBJ1-1; possible D gene TRBD1, 5 bases. Trimming took off 5 bases at V and 3 bases at J, with 16 bases between the two ends. The germline V gene encodes CDR1 SGHVS and CDR2 FQNEAQ. The CDR3 sequence is 15 residues long. The CDR3 bases are TGTGCCAGCAGCCGCGGATGGGGAGGGGACACTGAAGCTTTCTTT. Its protein product is CASSRGWGGDTEAFF.

The gene calls are TRBV19 and TRBJ1-2, with D unresolved. This CDR3 spans 16 amino acids. Trimming cost V 5 bases and J 0 bases, with 16 bases left between them. Germline CDR1 LNHDA, CDR2 SQIVND (reference sequence). The CDR3 sequence is CASSGRDRLTNYGYTF. In DNA, the CDR3 is TGTGCCAGTAGTGGGAGAGACCGACTAACTAACTATGGCTACACCTTC.

A few counts support this clone. The chain employs TRBV18 and TRBJ1-2, with unresolved D. The CDR3 extends over 12 amino acids. The germline CDR1 and CDR2 sequences are KGHSH and LQKENI. Trimming removed 3 bases from V and 6 bases from J, with 8 bases in between. This CDR3 reads CASSPSGDGYTF. The CDR3 DNA follows: TGTGCCAGCTCACCGTCCGGGGATGGCTACACCTTC.

The chain is built from TRBV19 and TRBJ2-1; TRBD1 is a possible D gene (5 bases). Trimming stripped 1 base from V and 4 bases from J, with 11 bases between. CDR3 length: 15 residues. The V gene's germline CDR1 is LNHDA and CDR2 SQIVND (reference sequence). The CDR3 sequence is CASSIGQSMYNEQFF. DNA of the CDR3: TGTGCCAGTAGTATAGGACAGTCGATGTACAATGAGCAGTTCTTC.

The gene calls are TRBV10-3 and TRBJ1-2; 9 nucleotides line up with TRBD1. There are 13 residues in the CDR3. Per the germline V gene, CDR1 is ENHRY and CDR2 is SYGVKD. V lost 5 bases to trimming and J lost 6 bases; unmatched junction nucleotides: 4. For the CDR3, the DNA is TGTGCCATCAGTCTGGGACAGGGTAATGGCTACACCTTC. It encodes CAISLGQGNGYTF.

The V and J genes are TRBV6-2 or TRBV6-3 and TRBJ1-5; possibly TRBD1 for D (6 bases). The germline V and J ends were trimmed by 6 bases and 7 bases, with 22 bases remaining between them. Germline values: CDR1 MNHEY, CDR2 SVGEGT. The CDR3 is 16 residues long. The chain's CDR3 is CASSLWGSPGGQPQHF. CDR3 in DNA: TGTGCCAGCAGCTTATGGGGGAGTCCGGGGGGCCAGCCCCAGCATTTT.

The rearrangement links TRBV11-3 to TRBJ2-7; unclear D gene. This CDR3 is 13 amino acids long. Germline CDR1 is SGHNT and CDR2 is YENEEA. The V end was cut by 5 bases, the J end by 3 bases, with 11 bases between. The CDR3 is CASSESDLYEQYF. The CDR3 DNA reads as TGTGCCAGCAGCGAAAGCGACCTCTACGAGCAGTACTTC.

This clone was recorded only once. V gene TRBV5-1 combines with J gene TRBJ2-3, with D possibly matching TRBD2 (5 bases). CDR1 SGHRS and CDR2 YFSETQ come from the germline V gene. V lost 5 bases and J lost 5, with 12 bases in between. The length of the CDR3 is 13 residues. The CDR3 sequence: CASRRVGEDTQYF. Written as DNA, the CDR3 is TGCGCCAGCAGGAGGGTCGGGGAAGATACGCAGTATTTT.

CDR3 sequence reads: CASSQFDTEAFF. DNA for the CDR3: TGTGCCAGCAGCCAATTCGACACTGAAGCTTTCTTT. The J gene is TRBJ1-1, the V gene TRBV3-1 (or the pseudogene TRBV3-2); D is uncertain. The CDR3 covers 12 residues. The V end lost 2 bases, the J end lost 3 bases, and 4 bases lay between the germline ends. The germline V gene has CDR1 LGHDT and CDR2 YNNKEL (reference sequence).

The chain links TRBV18 to TRBJ2-7, with 8 positions matching TRBD2. In germline, CDR1 is KGHSH, CDR2 LQKENI. CDR3 length: 13 residues. Germline trimming cut 4 bases from V and 7 bases from J; bases unmatched to any gene: 6. The DNA of the CDR3 is TGTGCCAGCTCACGGCTAGCGGGTGATGAGCAGTACGTC. Translation: CASSRLAGDEQYV.

The rearrangement links TRBV5-4 to TRBJ1-1; D unresolved. V was trimmed by 2 bases and J by 3 bases, leaving 8 bases between them. This CDR3 is built from 13 residues. The germline V gene encodes CDR1 SGHNT and CDR2 YYREEE (reference sequence). CDR3 region: CASSLMRDTEAFF. In nucleotides, the CDR3 is TGTGCCAGCAGCTTAATGCGGGACACTGAAGCTTTCTTT.

The rearrangement links TRBV11-2 to TRBJ1-2; D possibly corresponds to TRBD1 (5 bases). This CDR3 has 15 residues. Germline-derived CDR1 and CDR2 are SGHAT and FQNNGV. V gave up 4 bases and J gave up 0 bases, with 12 bases separating them. The CDR3 reads CASSSGALANYGYTF. The CDR3 DNA reads TGTGCCAGCAGCTCTGGGGCATTAGCTAACTATGGCTACACCTTC.

Turning to this clone: Other DNA sequences in the sample encode the same CDR3. The rearrangement uses TRBV9 and TRBJ2-1; 12 nucleotides match TRBD2. J lost 4 bases, V lost 3 bases, and 2 bases had no gene match. The germline CDR1 and CDR2 sequences are SGDLS and YYNGEE. The CDR3 extends over 15 amino acids. The CDR3, as DNA: TGTGCCAGCAGCGCCGGGACTAGCGGGTACAATGAGCAGTTCTTC. This encodes CASSAGTSGYNEQFF.

This sequence joins TRBV21-1 and TRBJ2-7; the table assigns TRBD2, which was not confirmed against the DNA. TRBV21-1 is a pseudogene segment. This CDR3 spans 16 amino acids. CDR3 sequence: CASSKKSTPGGYEQYV. The DNA for the CDR3 is TGTGCCAGCAGCAAAAAGTCCACTCCGGGGGGCTACGAGCAGTACGTC.

The chain has TRBV9 and TRBJ2-2; perhaps TRBD2 as D (6 bases). CDR1 is SGDLS, CDR2 YYNGEE, per germline. This CDR3 region has 18 residues. Trimming took 3 bases from V and 0 from J, leaving 18 bases between them. This chain's CDR3 is CASSAPAGTGTNTGELFF. As DNA, the CDR3 is TGTGCCAGCAGCGCGCCAGCCGGGACTGGGACGAACACCGGGGAGCTGTTTTTT.

The rearrangement joins TRBV18 to TRBJ2-3, with TRBD2 matching over 9 bases. V shed 5 bases, J shed 2 bases, and the junction held 5 bases outside the gene matches. Germline lookup yields CDR1 KGHSH and CDR2 LQKENI. The CDR3 totals 15 residues. Written as DNA, the CDR3 is TGTGCCAGCTCAGCGAGCGGGGGGTTCACAGATACGCAGTATTTT. Translating it yields CASSASGGFTDTQYF.

V usage is TRBV5-8 and J usage is TRBJ2-2; D call uncertain. The CDR3 totals 15 residues. V was trimmed by 0 bases and J by 7 bases, leaving 13 bases between them. The germline gives CDR1 SGHTS, CDR2 YDEGEE. CDR3 coding DNA: TGTGCCAGCAGCTTGGATCCTGCCACCGGCGGGGAGCTGTTTTTT. This encodes CASSLDPATGGELFF.

The chain carries TRBV11-2 and TRBJ2-7, with D possibly being TRBD2 (5 bases). The V end was cut by 0 bases, the J end by 3 bases, with 12 bases between. The CDR3 consists of 15 residues. Germline loops: CDR1 SGHAT, CDR2 FQNNGV. The CDR3 region has the DNA TGTGCCAGCAGCTTAGACTTTGGGAGATACTACGAGCAGTACGTC. Translation: CASSLDFGRYYEQYV.

This chain connects TRBV7-9 to TRBJ2-3, with TRBD2 identical over 11 bases. The V segment lost 2 bases and the J segment 0 bases; nucleotides outside the gene matches: 10. CDR3 length equals 19 residues. Germline CDR1 and CDR2: SEHNR and FQNEAQ (reference sequence). The CDR3 coding sequence is TGTGCCAGCAGCTTACAAGGTCCGACTAGCGGGGCTAGCACAGATACGCAGTATTTT. Its protein is CASSLQGPTSGASTDTQYF. The whole variable domain, filled in from reference TRBV7-9 and TRBJ2-3, reads DTGVSQNPRHKITKRGQNVTFRCDPISEHNRLYWYRQTLGQGPEFLTYFQNEAQLEKSRLLSDRFSAERPKGSFSTLEIQRTEQGDSAMYLCASSLQGPTSGASTDTQYFGPGTRLTVL.

This clone was recorded a few times. The chain uses TRBV28 and TRBJ1-3, with D perhaps TRBD1 (6 bases). Trimming shortened V by 7 bases and J by 3 bases, and 22 bases separated the two germline ends. Germline CDR1 reads MDHEN; CDR2 reads SYDVKM. The CDR3 length is 17 residues. This CDR3 reads CASTPSPTGIYGNTIYF. The CDR3 coding sequence is TGTGCCAGCACCCCCAGCCCTACAGGGATCTATGGAAACACCATATATTTT.

The rearrangement joins TRBV7-2 to TRBJ1-6; 9 positions match TRBD1. Trimming at V came to 3 bases and at J to 7 bases, leaving 4 bases not matched to a gene. Germline values: CDR1 SGHTA, CDR2 FQGNSA. The CDR3 spans 15 residues. CDR3 nucleotides: TGTGCCAGCAGCTTGGGGACAGGGATGAATTCACCCCTCCACTTT. This codes for CASSLGTGMNSPLHF. The full variable domain, completed using reference TRBV7-2 and TRBJ1-6, is GAGVSQSPSNKVTEKGKDVELRCDPISGHTALYWYRQSLGQGLEFLIYFQGNSAPDKSGLPSDRFSAERTGGSVSTLTIQRTQQEDSAVYLCASSLGTGMNSPLHFGNGTRLTVT.

The chain links TRBV4-2 to TRBJ2-1, with D unclear. The CDR3 has 15 residues. Germline assignment: CDR1 LGHNA and CDR2 YNFKEQ. The V and J ends lost 4 bases and 0 bases respectively, with 10 bases between them. CDR3 protein: CASSRDLSSYNEQFF. The CDR3 DNA reads TGTGCCAGCAGCCGAGACTTGAGCTCCTACAATGAGCAGTTCTTC.

V gene TRBV18 combines with J gene TRBJ2-7; TRBD2 matches 13 bases. Germline trimming cut 6 bases from V and 7 bases from J; bases unmatched to any gene: 3. This CDR3 comprises 13 residues. Germline V CDR1 and CDR2: KGHSH, LQKENI. In nucleotides, the CDR3 is TGTGCCAGCTCTCAGGGACTAGCGGGGGAGCAGTACTTC. It is translated as CASSQGLAGEQYF.

This chain uses TRBV10-3 with TRBJ1-6, with TRBD1 identical over 8 bases. CDR1 is ENHRY, CDR2 SYGVKD, per germline. J gave up 8 bases and V 5 bases, and 2 bases lay outside the gene matches. The CDR3 is made up of 13 amino acids. The CDR3 reads CAISTGGDSPLHF. As DNA, the CDR3 is TGTGCCATCAGTACAGGGGGGGATTCACCCCTCCACTTT.

The gene calls are TRBV27 and TRBJ1-2; 9 positions agree with TRBD1. CDR1 and CDR2 (germline): MNHEY, SMNVEV (reference sequence). Losses at the gene ends were 5 bases for V and 2 bases for J; bases not matched to a gene: 6. The CDR3 extends over 15 amino acids. The CDR3: CASSPWDRVNYGYTF. The CDR3 DNA sequence: TGTGCCAGCAGTCCATGGGACAGGGTAAACTATGGCTACACCTTC.

The rearrangement joins TRBV6-5 to TRBJ2-2; D is ambiguous. The V and J ends lost 1 base and 4 bases respectively, with 7 bases between them. CDR3 length: 14 amino acids. Germline V CDR1 and CDR2: MNHEY, SVGAGI. CDR3 sequence reads: CASSYLQTTGELFF. CDR3 sequence (DNA): TGTGCCAGCAGTTACTTACAAACCACCGGGGAGCTGTTTTTT.